This T cell receptor (beta chain) was captured by sequencing in a study of post-analysis software for immune sequencing data (dated by TCRdb to the mid-2010s). Regarding the research as a whole: Relapsing-remitting, secondary progressive and progressive-relapsing multiple sclerosis were recorded as disease courses, and subtype annotation was lacking for some patients. A subset of samples was prepared in parallel using single-end sample barcoding, then pooled and co-amplified after Illumina adapter ligation. Patient repertoires were compared against ten to twelve previously published healthy control repertoires from donors aged 6 to 25 years. Overall study results and their limits: The multiple sclerosis patient group was slightly younger than the control group. Direct clustering with F measure revealed strong co-clustering of samples prepared in the same batch, which led to a batch-effect correction. Normalized Chao1 diversity was significantly lower in multiple sclerosis patients than controls, suggesting substantial peripheral T-cell clonal expansion. Four to six TRBV segments, including TRBV5-6, TRBV5-1 and TRBV20-1, were significantly more frequent in patients than controls.

To demonstrate the VDJtools post-analysis software, the study profiled TCR beta repertoires from the peripheral blood of about a dozen young patients with multiple sclerosis. Multiple sclerosis patients were children and adolescents aged roughly 6 to 17 years. A word on this clonotype: Its recognized antigen is unknown. No much larger clone exists at a distance of one base, and base qualities are not known.

V is cut by 4 bases and J by 7 bases, and the space between the germline ends is 12 bases. CDR1 SGHDT and CDR2 YYEEEE were looked up in the germline V gene. CDR3 length: 13 amino acids, cysteine to phenylalanine. Only CDR3 DNA remains: 39 bases, in frame from the first base. The library came from PCR. Instrument on record: Illumina HiSeq 2500. To reduce PCR and sequencing biases, unique molecular identifiers were incorporated into the TCR beta cDNA libraries. Every 1 to 10 million input T cells yielded about 500,000 cDNA molecules, meaning each molecule approximated one T cell. The same protocol used for the earlier healthy control dataset was applied to prepare and sequence the patient libraries. Samples belonging to the same batch were prepared together, multiplexed and sequenced on a shared HiSeq lane. Per the original workflow: MIGEC was used to process the raw barcoded reads, and molecular identifier groups with only a single read were discarded before consensus assembly and CDR3 extraction. VDJtools was used for post-analysis of the clonotype tables, with diversity normalized by down-sampling every dataset to the smallest sample size. In repertoire overlap clustering, CDR3 amino acid sequences, but not nucleotide sequences, were matched to correct batch-related cross-sample contamination. TCRdb took the public reads, trimmed them with fastp at Q25, ran MiXCR for clone calling and kept in-frame beta chains. Each CDR3 protein gets just one entry, which takes the most common genes and DNA from the rows behind it. The V and J calls and clone size come from TCRdb's table, not from the authors' own analysis. The sample contains roughly 800,000 distinct CDR3 sequences, around 42% of them found a single time. Around 4.7% of the sample is held by the ten biggest clonotypes.

The TCR originated in a girl between 5 and 17 years old with multiple sclerosis. Specimen: blood. Recombination joined TRBV5-6 with TRBJ1-3; the D segment cannot be called with confidence. The sequenced DNA is TGTGCCAGCAGCCCGGCCGGGCCGAACACCATATATTTT. It encodes CASSPAGPNTIYF.